The sequence of this TCR beta chain was determined in a study of human T cells and chemical hapten exposure. The study's findings and limits: Compared with pre-sensitization or healthy control sets, expanded TCRs clustered more. Sensitizing to DPC left TCRs with a frequency above 1 in 1000 unaltered.

As concerns this clonotype: Its specificity is not known.

Time point reported: patch test 3, about 24 weeks after DPC sensitization. Regarding treatment: therapeutic diphenylcyclopropenone sensitization with weekly scalp DPC. TCRdb redid the calling of the RACE reads with MiXCR, one entry per CDR3 protein. This sample has around 200,000 distinct CDR3 sequences, with more than 20% found just once. This clonotype was obtained from a woman in her thirties or forties with alopecia areata. Some clones in this sample may be carry-over from other donors' samples. The input for sequencing was whole blood, taken in connection with sensitization to the hapten diphenylcyclopropenone (DPC).

The CDR3 DNA reads TGCGCCAGCAGCTTGGTGAGGACAGCAACGTACGAGCAGTACTTC. This codes for CASSLVRTATYEQYF. The V gene is TRBV5-1, the J gene TRBJ2-7, with D possibly TRBD1 on 6 matching bases. With 0 bases removed from V and 4 bases from J, the gap between germline ends came to 14 bases. The CDR3 has 15 residues. Germline V gene data show CDR1 as SGHRS and CDR2 as YFSETQ. The variable domain in full, with the rest retrieved from reference TRBV5-1 and TRBJ2-7, is KAGVTQTPRYLIKTRGQQVTLSCSPISGHRSVSWYQQTPGQGLQFLFEYFSETQRNKGNFPGRFSGRQFSNSRSEMNVSTLELGDSALYLCASSLVRTATYEQYFGPGTRLTVT.